The 6 T cell receptor beta chains reported below all come from one sample, sequenced in a study of blood T cell repertoires in COVID-19. Assay: immunoSEQ multiplex PCR; the TCRdb copy retains only in-frame clones and omits some. The repertoire consists of under 250,000 clones, with 82% occurring once and the leading ten covering roughly 3.3%. Sequencing input: peripheral blood. These receptors originate from a woman younger than 35 with acute or convalescent COVID-19.

The CDR3 loop is CASSLLRDRGSYGYTF. The CDR3 DNA sequence: TGTGCCAGCAGTCTCCTCCGGGACAGGGGCAGCTATGGCTACACCTTC. The chain combines TRBV28 with TRBJ1-2; TRBD1 aligns across 10 bases. The CDR3 consists of 16 residues. J was trimmed by 4 bases and V by 5 bases; bases with no gene match: 10. In germline, CDR1 is MDHEN, CDR2 SYDVKM.

This rearrangement joins TRBV5-1 to TRBJ2-3; D possibly corresponds to TRBD1 (5 bases). The CDR3 sequence is 16 residues long. V lost 7 bases to trimming and J lost 6 bases, with 24 bases between them. The V gene's germline CDR1 is SGHRS and CDR2 YFSETQ. CDR3 coding DNA: TGCGCCAGCCGATGGCAGGGTTACGCCCTAGGGGATACGCAGTATTTT. Translated, it gives CASRWQGYALGDTQYF.

The rearrangement links TRBV6-2 or TRBV6-3 to TRBJ1-1, with TRBD1 matching 8 bases. The V and J ends lost 4 bases and 5 bases, in that order; junction bases with no gene match: 12. CDR1 MNHEY and CDR2 SVGEGT come from the germline V gene. The CDR3 loop spans 16 amino acids. CDR3 nucleotides: TGTGCCAGCAGTTTCCTGATTACAGGGGGTTTTACTGAAGCTTTCTTT. Its translation is CASSFLITGGFTEAFF.

The rearrangement joins TRBV30 to TRBJ1-1; 8 positions agree with TRBD1. The V gene's germline CDR1 is GTSNPN and CDR2 SVGIG (reference sequence). With V trimmed by 0 bases and J by 2 bases, 2 bases remained unmatched. This CDR3 comprises 14 residues. The chain's CDR3 is CAWSVGQGNTEAFF. Here the CDR3 DNA reads TGTGCCTGGAGTGTCGGACAGGGCAACACTGAAGCTTTCTTT.

The rearrangement links TRBV18 to TRBJ1-3; weak D call: TRBD1 (6 bases). From germline, CDR1 is KGHSH and CDR2 LQKENI. This CDR3 contains 15 residues. Trimming shortened V by 2 bases and J by 0 bases, and 8 bases separated the two germline ends. CDR3 residues: CASSPDRISGNTIYF. CDR3 nucleotide sequence: TGTGCCAGCTCACCAGACAGGATCTCTGGAAACACCATATATTTT.

The DNA for the CDR3 is TGTGCCAGCAGTACGGGGACTAGTCTCGCAGATACGCAGTATTTT. Translating it yields CASSTGTSLADTQYF. The chain uses TRBV28 and TRBJ2-3, with 8 positions matching TRBD2. CDR1 and CDR2 (germline): MDHEN, SYDVKM. This CDR3 has 15 amino acids. Unmatched junction bases numbered 8, after V lost 5 bases and J lost 4 bases.